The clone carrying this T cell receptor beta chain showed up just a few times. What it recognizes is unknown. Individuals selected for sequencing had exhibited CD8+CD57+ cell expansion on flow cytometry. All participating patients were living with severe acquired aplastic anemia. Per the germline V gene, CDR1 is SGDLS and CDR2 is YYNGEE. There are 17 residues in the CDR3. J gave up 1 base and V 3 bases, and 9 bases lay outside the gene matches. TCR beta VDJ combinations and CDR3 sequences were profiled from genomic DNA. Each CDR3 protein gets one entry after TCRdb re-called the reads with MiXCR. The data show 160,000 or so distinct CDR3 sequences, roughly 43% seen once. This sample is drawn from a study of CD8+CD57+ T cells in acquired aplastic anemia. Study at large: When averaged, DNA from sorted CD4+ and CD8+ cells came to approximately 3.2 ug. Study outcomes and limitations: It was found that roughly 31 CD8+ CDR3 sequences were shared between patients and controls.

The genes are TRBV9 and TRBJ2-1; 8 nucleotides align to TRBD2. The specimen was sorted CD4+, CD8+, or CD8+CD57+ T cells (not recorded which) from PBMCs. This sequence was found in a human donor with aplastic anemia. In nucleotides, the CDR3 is TGTGCCAGCAGCGCCCCTAGCGGGCTAAATTCCTACAATGAGCAGTTCTTC. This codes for CASSAPSGLNSYNEQFF.